The rows below give T cell receptor beta chains drawn from one sample of a study of molecular identifiers for immune sequencing clone quantification. TCRdb itself ran the PCR reads through MiXCR, one entry per CDR3 protein. The sample includes a few hundred thousand distinct CDR3 sequences, 24% of them seen just once. Sequencing was done on a sample of naive CD8+ T cells from blood, with Jurkat cell RNA spiked in. Source of these receptors: a human donor in good health. Some libraries in this study had Jurkat cell RNA spiked in. CDR3s include the opening cysteine and the closing phenylalanine or tryptophan. A D gene is named only where the DNA matches it firmly. For some rows the clone size is stated as once, few or many, or as a class when expanded; others skip it.

V gene	D gene	clone size	J gene	CDR3 protein	CDR3 DNA
TRBV12-3/TRBV12-4	NA	few	TRBJ1-3	CASREPGHNSGNTIYF	TGTGCCAGCAGGGAACCGGGACACAACTCTGGAAACACCATATATTTT
TRBV6-2/TRBV6-3	NA	many	TRBJ2-7	CASSYQGYEQYF	TGTGCCAGCAGTTACCAGGGCTACGAGCAGTACTTC
TRBV12-3/TRBV12-4	NA	many	TRBJ2-3	CASSFTGAALQYF	TGTGCCAGCAGTTTTACGGGGGCGGCCCTACAGTATTTT
TRBV27	NA	NA	TRBJ1-1	CASSLFGKNTEAFF	TGTGCCAGCAGTTTATTTGGAAAGAACACTGAAGCTTTCTTT
TRBV27	NA	few	TRBJ2-7	CASRAQGSLFNEQYF	TGTGCCAGCAGAGCACAGGGTAGTTTATTCAACGAGCAGTACTTC
TRBV20-1	NA	NA	TRBJ2-3	CSARKTGFLTDTQYF	TGCAGTGCTAGGAAGACAGGTTTTCTCACAGATACGCAGTATTTT
TRBV5-1	TRBD1	few	TRBJ2-3	CASSGDRSDTQYF	TGCGCCAGCAGCGGGGACAGGTCTGATACGCAGTATTTT
TRBV12-3/TRBV12-4	NA	NA	TRBJ1-1	CASGLALDTEAFF	TGTGCCAGCGGACTAGCATTAGACACTGAAGCTTTCTTT
TRBV30	NA	many	TRBJ1-1	CAWSPVGAYRTNTEAFF	TGTGCCTGGAGCCCCGTAGGGGCGTACCGAACGAACACTGAAGCTTTCTTT
TRBV7-9	TRBD2	many	TRBJ2-5	CASRPGGAEQETQYF	TGTGCCAGCAGGCCCGGGGGGGCAGAGCAAGAGACCCAGTACTTC
TRBV5-6	NA	many	TRBJ1-1	CASSLRGHLNTEAFF	TGTGCCAGCAGCCTACGGGGGCACCTGAACACTGAAGCTTTCTTT
TRBV7-9	TRBD2	NA	TRBJ2-3	CASSWERGSTDTQYF	TGTGCCAGCAGCTGGGAGCGGGGGAGCACAGATACGCAGTATTTT
TRBV4-1	NA	many	TRBJ1-2	CASSQTTTAGYGYTF	TGCGCCAGCAGTCAAACAACTACAGCGGGATATGGCTACACCTTC
TRBV19	NA	NA	TRBJ2-7	CASSTPGSSSYEQYF	TGTGCCAGTAGTACCCCGGGATCGAGCTCCTACGAGCAGTACTTC
TRBV7-6	NA	few	TRBJ2-7	CASSLKWGEGAEQYF	TGTGCCAGCAGCTTAAAATGGGGGGAAGGGGCCGAGCAGTACTTC
TRBV5-1	NA	NA	TRBJ2-5	CASSLYGGPLEAQYF	TGCGCCAGTAGCTTGTATGGGGGGCCTTTAGAGGCCCAGTACTTC
TRBV5-6	NA	many	TRBJ1-1	CASSYASAGENTEAFF	TGTGCCAGCAGCTATGCGTCGGCAGGGGAGAACACTGAAGCTTTCTTT
TRBV7-8	NA	many	TRBJ2-7	CASSLEGLGGEQYF	TGTGCCAGCAGCTTGGAGGGCTTGGGAGGCGAGCAGTACTTC
TRBV27	NA	NA	TRBJ2-7	CASSPIGPLSYEQYF	TGTGCCAGCAGTCCTATCGGTCCCCTCTCCTACGAGCAGTACTTC
TRBV12-3/TRBV12-4	NA	few	TRBJ2-5	CASSFLELETQYF	TGTGCCAGCAGTTTTTTGGAGTTGGAGACCCAGTACTTC
TRBV3-1	TRBD1	few	TRBJ1-3	CASSNAGTGENTIYF	TGTGCCAGCAGCAACGCCGGGACAGGGGAAAACACCATATATTTT
TRBV28	NA	many	TRBJ1-2	CASNPLGGAGYTF	TGTGCCAGCAACCCCCTGGGGGGGGCGGGCTACACCTTC
TRBV3-1	NA	few	TRBJ1-2	CASSQDLRAENYGYTF	TGTGCCAGCAGCCAAGATCTAAGGGCGGAGAACTATGGCTACACCTTC
TRBV2	TRBD1	NA	TRBJ2-1	CASSPKPGQGADEQFF	TGTGCCAGCAGCCCAAAACCGGGACAGGGGGCGGATGAGCAGTTCTTC
TRBV27	NA	few	TRBJ1-2	CASSPLYRNTNYGYTF	TGTGCCAGCAGTCCCCTCTACAGAAATACTAACTATGGCTACACCTTC
TRBV27	TRBD1	NA	TRBJ2-7	CASSPRDRRHEQYF	TGTGCCAGCAGCCCCAGGGACAGGAGGCACGAGCAGTACTTC
TRBV6-5	NA	many	TRBJ2-5	CASSYNPIGGFGETQYF	TGTGCCAGCAGTTACAACCCCATAGGAGGGTTCGGAGAGACCCAGTACTTC
TRBV5-6	TRBD2	NA	TRBJ2-3	CASSPAGTSGLRGQYF	TGTGCCAGCAGCCCGGCCGGGACTAGCGGGTTGCGGGGGCAGTATTTT
TRBV3-1	TRBD2	few	TRBJ2-3	CASSPSLLAGSTDTQYF	TGTGCCAGCAGCCCCTCTCTACTAGCGGGATCCACAGATACGCAGTATTTT
TRBV20-1	TRBD2	NA	TRBJ2-1	CSAPNLAGLYNEQFF	TGCAGTGCGCCAAACCTAGCGGGACTATACAATGAGCAGTTCTTC
TRBV10-3	NA	few	TRBJ1-1	CAISELGQNTEAFF	TGTGCCATCAGTGAGCTAGGACAAAACACTGAAGCTTTCTTT
TRBV3-1	NA	few	TRBJ2-3	CASSQPGSTDTQYF	TGTGCCAGCAGCCAACCCGGGAGCACAGATACGCAGTATTTT
TRBV19	NA	few	TRBJ2-2	CASSRGSPTGELFF	TGTGCCAGTAGTAGGGGGAGCCCCACCGGGGAGCTGTTTTTT
TRBV7-9	TRBD2	many	TRBJ2-3	CASSLAQGTGTSGTDTQYF	TGTGCCAGCAGCTTAGCCCAAGGGACCGGGACTAGCGGGACAGATACGCAGTATTTT
TRBV4-2	NA	NA	TRBJ1-5	CASSLQTGAQPQHF	TGTGCCAGCAGCCTGCAAACGGGGGCTCAGCCCCAGCATTTT
TRBV5-1	NA	many	TRBJ2-5	CASSPPGLPYKETQYF	TGCGCCAGCAGCCCACCCGGTCTCCCGTACAAAGAGACCCAGTACTTC
TRBV19	NA	few	TRBJ1-5	CASSIATWQTSHNQPQHF	TGTGCCAGTAGTATAGCGACTTGGCAGACATCTCACAATCAGCCCCAGCATTTT
TRBV7-2	TRBD2	many	TRBJ2-7	CASSFQLAISGSGYEQYF	TGTGCCAGCAGCTTCCAACTAGCGATTAGCGGGAGTGGGTACGAGCAGTACTTC
TRBV14	NA	few	TRBJ1-1	CASSQEGITPNTEAFF	TGTGCCAGCAGCCAAGAAGGAATTACCCCTAACACTGAAGCTTTCTTT
TRBV4-3	NA	many	TRBJ1-1	CASSQDATPSTEAFF	TGCGCCAGCAGCCAAGATGCGACACCTTCCACTGAAGCTTTCTTT
TRBV19	TRBD1	few	TRBJ1-5	CASIFTYPDRDNQPQHF	TGTGCCAGTATTTTTACCTACCCGGACAGGGACAATCAGCCCCAGCATTTT
TRBV7-2	NA	many	TRBJ2-5	CASSLEAAAAITQETQYF	TGTGCCAGCAGCTTAGAGGCCGCGGCCGCAATCACCCAAGAGACCCAGTACTTC
TRBV11-2	NA	few	TRBJ1-4	CASRRGGYATNEKLFF	TGTGCCAGCAGGCGAGGCGGTTATGCAACTAATGAAAAACTGTTTTTT
TRBV28	TRBD1	many	TRBJ2-7	CASSPGGRADEQYF	TGTGCCAGCAGCCCAGGGGGTCGGGCGGACGAGCAGTACTTC
TRBV5-4	NA	few	TRBJ2-7	CASSLGLGSSYEQYF	TGTGCCAGCAGCTTGGGGCTGGGAAGCTCCTACGAGCAGTACTTC
TRBV7-3	NA	few	TRBJ2-7	CASSLTFGDTGYEQYF	TGTGCCAGCAGCTTAACGTTTGGGGACACGGGTTACGAGCAGTACTTC
TRBV4-3	TRBD2	many	TRBJ2-1	CASSQDRAGGPREQFF	TGCGCCAGCAGCCAAGATAGGGCGGGGGGGCCTCGGGAGCAGTTCTTC
TRBV4-3	NA	few	TRBJ1-5	CASSQGIFSNQPQHF	TGCGCCAGCAGCCAAGGTATTTTTAGCAATCAGCCCCAGCATTTT